Listed below are T cell receptor beta chains from one sample, sequenced in a study of blood T cell repertoires in COVID-19. TCRdb keeps only in-frame clones here, not all; method: immunoSEQ multiplex PCR. Of around 140,000 clones detected, 85% to 90% appear once; the ten largest clones hold roughly 4%. The sequenced material came from peripheral blood. The receptors shown here come from a man in his sixties with COVID-19, enrolled during active disease. The CDR3 runs from the conserved cysteine through the conserved F or W. The D gene is left open where the match is weak. For some rows the clone size is stated as once, few or many, or as a class when expanded; others skip it.

TRBJ1-1 NA once TRBV12-3/TRBV12-4 CASSQILNTEAFF TGTGCCAGCAGCCAAATTCTGAACACTGAAGCTTTCTTT
TRBJ1-1 NA NA TRBV19 CASNPRGGHTEAFF TGTGCCAGTAACCCAAGGGGGGGGCATACTGAAGCTTTCTTT
TRBJ1-2 TRBD1 few TRBV28 CASRSGQRGYTF TGTGCCAGCAGATCGGGACAGCGCGGCTACACCTTC
TRBJ2-7 TRBD1 NA TRBV10-3 CAIKGQGQYEQYF TGTGCCATCAAGGGACAGGGGCAATACGAGCAGTACTTC
TRBJ1-6 TRBD1 NA TRBV7-2 CASSLSDRGLSSYNSPLHF TGTGCCAGCAGCTTATCGGACAGGGGGCTGAGCTCCTATAATTCACCCCTCCACTTT
TRBJ2-5 TRBD1 NA TRBV24-1 CATSIAKGAAGETQYF TGTGCCACCAGCATAGCCAAGGGGGCGGCCGGAGAGACCCAGTACTTC
TRBJ1-1 TRBD1 NA TRBV9 CASSVEEGRQGLWGTEAFF TGTGCCAGCAGCGTAGAGGAAGGGAGACAGGGCCTTTGGGGGACTGAAGCTTTCTTT
TRBJ1-2 NA NA TRBV27 CASSIQLNYGYTF TGTGCCAGCAGCATACAGCTTAACTATGGCTACACCTTC
TRBJ1-3 NA NA TRBV18 CASSPPGRRNTIYF TGTGCCAGCTCACCCCCAGGTCGGAGAAACACCATATATTTT
TRBJ2-2 NA NA TRBV19 CASSREVGELFF TGTGCCAGTAGTAGGGAGGTCGGGGAGCTGTTTTTT
TRBJ2-7 NA few TRBV7-9 CASRPTDRPLEQYF TGTGCCAGCAGACCTACTGACAGGCCCCTCGAGCAGTACTTC
TRBJ1-2 TRBD1 NA TRBV2 CASRRPGQATYGYTF TGTGCCAGCCGTCGTCCGGGACAGGCGACCTATGGCTACACCTTC
TRBJ2-7 TRBD1 NA TRBV2 CASNGQDSYEQYF TGTGCCAGCAATGGACAGGATTCCTACGAGCAGTACTTC
TRBJ1-2 NA NA TRBV5-1 CASSLAAGYGYTF TGCGCCAGCAGCTTGGCCGCGGGGTATGGCTACACCTTC
TRBJ2-6 TRBD1 NA TRBV3-1/TRBV3-2 CASSRSGQGAGFSGANVLTF TGTGCCAGCAGCCGATCGGGACAGGGGGCTGGCTTTTCTGGGGCCAACGTCCTGACTTTC
TRBJ1-2 NA NA TRBV7-2 CASSRPGDNYGYTF TGTGCCAGCAGCCGTCCCGGGGATAACTATGGCTACACCTTC
TRBJ1-6 NA NA TRBV6-5 CASSQTVPWSSPLHF TGTGCCAGCAGTCAGACAGTTCCCTGGAGTTCACCCCTCCACTTT
TRBJ1-6 TRBD1 NA TRBV19 CASSSRQGDSPLHF TGTGCCAGTAGTTCCCGACAGGGAGATTCACCCCTCCACTTT
TRBJ1-5 NA NA TRBV19 CASSIPLVGQGNQPQHF TGTGCCAGTAGTATTCCCCTCGTAGGCCAGGGGAATCAGCCCCAGCATTTT
TRBJ1-2 NA NA TRBV28 CASTWGGGYGYTF TGTGCCAGCACCTGGGGGGGTGGCTATGGCTACACCTTC
TRBJ1-4 TRBD1 NA TRBV28 CASNQRQGATNEKLFF TGTGCCAGCAACCAACGACAGGGGGCTACTAATGAAAAACTGTTTTTT
TRBJ1-1 NA NA TRBV7-9 CASSLDRASGFEAFF TGTGCCAGCAGCTTAGATAGGGCCTCAGGGTTTGAAGCTTTCTTT
TRBJ2-5 TRBD2 NA TRBV19 CASRARSGGFETQYF TGTGCCAGTAGAGCTAGGAGCGGGGGATTTGAGACCCAGTACTTC
TRBJ1-5 NA NA TRBV24-1 CATSRDSNQPQHF TGTGCCACCTCCAGGGATAGCAATCAGCCCCAGCATTTT
TRBJ1-3 NA NA TRBV19 CASSYRAGQTAGNTIYF TGTGCCAGTAGTTACAGGGCAGGACAGACCGCTGGAAACACCATATATTTT
TRBJ1-6 NA NA TRBV10-3 CAISAEGFDNSPLHF TGTGCCATCAGTGCGGAGGGTTTCGATAATTCACCCCTCCACTTT
TRBJ1-1 TRBD1 NA TRBV7-3 CASSPMPRDRGSGTEAFF TGTGCCAGCAGCCCAATGCCCCGGGACAGGGGGTCTGGCACTGAAGCTTTCTTT
TRBJ2-3 TRBD2 NA TRBV28 CASMTSGGYTQYF TGTGCCAGCATGACTAGCGGGGGTTATACGCAGTATTTT
TRBJ1-6 TRBD1 NA TRBV10-3 CAIRAGGLDNSPLHF TGTGCCATCAGGGCAGGGGGCTTGGATAATTCACCCCTCCACTTT
TRBJ1-2 NA NA TRBV5-5 CASSSTGYEGYTF TGTGCCAGCAGCTCAACAGGGTATGAAGGCTACACCTTC
TRBJ2-3 TRBD1 NA TRBV18 CASSPRQGSTDTQYF TGTGCCAGCTCACCTCGACAGGGGAGCACAGATACGCAGTATTTT
TRBJ1-1 TRBD1 few TRBV7-6 CASSSLSGQGNTEAFF TGTGCCAGCAGCTCCCTCTCAGGACAGGGGAACACTGAAGCTTTCTTT
TRBJ1-2 TRBD1 NA TRBV27 CASSYTGGAYGYTF TGTGCCAGCAGTTACACAGGGGGCGCCTATGGCTACACCTTC
TRBJ1-6 NA few TRBV11-3 CASSLDRVSPLHF TGTGCCAGCAGCTTAGATCGGGTTTCACCCCTCCACTTT
TRBJ2-7 TRBD1 NA TRBV2 CASNGQGSYEQYF TGTGCCAGCAACGGACAGGGGTCCTACGAGCAGTACTTC
TRBJ2-3 TRBD1 NA TRBV20-1 CSASGQGDYSPDTQYF TGCAGTGCTAGTGGACAGGGGGATTATTCCCCAGATACGCAGTATTTT
TRBJ2-4 TRBD2 once TRBV20-1 CSASPLAGGRYAKNIQYF TGCAGTGCGAGTCCCCTAGCGGGGGGGCGCTATGCCAAAAACATTCAGTACTTC
TRBJ1-1 NA NA TRBV7-3 CASSLTPRVTNTEAFF TGTGCCAGCAGCTTAACGCCACGGGTTACGAACACTGAAGCTTTCTTT
TRBJ2-1 NA NA TRBV3-1/TRBV3-2 CASSLRQFNEQFF TGTGCCAGCAGCCTAAGACAATTCAATGAGCAGTTCTTC
TRBJ1-1 NA once TRBV6-1 CASSEAPRRGGAFF TGTGCCAGCAGTGAAGCGCCCAGGCGGGGGGGGGCTTTCTTT
TRBJ1-2 NA NA TRBV19 CASSQTPRGTGYTF TGTGCCAGTAGCCAAACCCCCAGGGGAACTGGCTACACCTTC
TRBJ2-3 TRBD1 NA TRBV6-2/TRBV6-3 CASSYSGQGRDTQYF TGTGCCAGCAGTTACTCCGGACAGGGTAGAGATACGCAGTATTTT
TRBJ1-3 NA NA TRBV28 CASSPPRGVGVRNTIYF TGTGCCAGCAGCCCTCCTCGGGGGGTCGGGGTCCGTAACACCATATATTTT
TRBJ2-5 NA once TRBV5-1 CASSPAQITQETQYF TGCGCCAGCAGCCCCGCCCAGATAACCCAAGAGACCCAGTACTTC
TRBJ1-6 NA NA TRBV5-6 CASSLGQASSYNSPLHF TGTGCCAGCAGCTTGGGGCAGGCGAGCTCCTATAATTCACCCCTCCACTTT
TRBJ1-2 TRBD1 NA TRBV5-4 CASSSSQGDGYTF TGTGCCAGCAGCTCGTCCCAGGGGGATGGCTACACCTTC
TRBJ1-1 NA NA TRBV2 CASSEEEGVTEAFF TGTGCCAGCAGTGAGGAGGAAGGAGTTACTGAAGCTTTCTTT
TRBJ1-1 TRBD1 NA TRBV7-6 CASSLTGGNTEAFF TGTGCCAGCAGCTTGACAGGGGGTAACACTGAAGCTTTCTTT
TRBJ2-7 TRBD1 NA TRBV19 CASKARGQSYEQYF TGTGCCAGTAAGGCGAGGGGACAGTCCTACGAGCAGTACTTC
TRBJ2-3 NA NA TRBV27 CASSRRADTQYF TGTGCCAGCAGCCGACGGGCAGATACGCAGTATTTT